This TCR beta chain was obtained from a study of T cell responses to AZD1222 COVID-19 vaccine. Study results and limitations: Following two doses of AZD1222, Spike-specific TCR breadth and depth rose. Donors were chiefly white British, with a greater number of females, and clonal diversity was perhaps underestimated.

As for this clone: The antigen is undetermined.

Germline V gene data show CDR1 as SGHTA and CDR2 as FQGTGA. With 6 bases clipped from V and 7 bases from J, the junction kept 9 bases outside the gene matches. The CDR3 contains 14 residues. This table comes from immunoSEQ multiplex PCR, and its TCRdb copy is limited to in-frame clones, with some not included. The table has fewer than 90,000 clones, approximately 91% seen once. The rearrangement links TRBV7-3 to TRBJ2-1; TRBD2 agrees at 7 bases. The input for sequencing was peripheral blood, taken 28 days after the second AZD1222 dose. The sequence derives from an adult who received the AZD1222 COVID-19 vaccine. CDR3 sequence reads: CASRLTGGRNEQFF. The CDR3 coding sequence is TGTGCCAGCAGGCTAACGGGGGGACGGAATGAGCAGTTCTTC.